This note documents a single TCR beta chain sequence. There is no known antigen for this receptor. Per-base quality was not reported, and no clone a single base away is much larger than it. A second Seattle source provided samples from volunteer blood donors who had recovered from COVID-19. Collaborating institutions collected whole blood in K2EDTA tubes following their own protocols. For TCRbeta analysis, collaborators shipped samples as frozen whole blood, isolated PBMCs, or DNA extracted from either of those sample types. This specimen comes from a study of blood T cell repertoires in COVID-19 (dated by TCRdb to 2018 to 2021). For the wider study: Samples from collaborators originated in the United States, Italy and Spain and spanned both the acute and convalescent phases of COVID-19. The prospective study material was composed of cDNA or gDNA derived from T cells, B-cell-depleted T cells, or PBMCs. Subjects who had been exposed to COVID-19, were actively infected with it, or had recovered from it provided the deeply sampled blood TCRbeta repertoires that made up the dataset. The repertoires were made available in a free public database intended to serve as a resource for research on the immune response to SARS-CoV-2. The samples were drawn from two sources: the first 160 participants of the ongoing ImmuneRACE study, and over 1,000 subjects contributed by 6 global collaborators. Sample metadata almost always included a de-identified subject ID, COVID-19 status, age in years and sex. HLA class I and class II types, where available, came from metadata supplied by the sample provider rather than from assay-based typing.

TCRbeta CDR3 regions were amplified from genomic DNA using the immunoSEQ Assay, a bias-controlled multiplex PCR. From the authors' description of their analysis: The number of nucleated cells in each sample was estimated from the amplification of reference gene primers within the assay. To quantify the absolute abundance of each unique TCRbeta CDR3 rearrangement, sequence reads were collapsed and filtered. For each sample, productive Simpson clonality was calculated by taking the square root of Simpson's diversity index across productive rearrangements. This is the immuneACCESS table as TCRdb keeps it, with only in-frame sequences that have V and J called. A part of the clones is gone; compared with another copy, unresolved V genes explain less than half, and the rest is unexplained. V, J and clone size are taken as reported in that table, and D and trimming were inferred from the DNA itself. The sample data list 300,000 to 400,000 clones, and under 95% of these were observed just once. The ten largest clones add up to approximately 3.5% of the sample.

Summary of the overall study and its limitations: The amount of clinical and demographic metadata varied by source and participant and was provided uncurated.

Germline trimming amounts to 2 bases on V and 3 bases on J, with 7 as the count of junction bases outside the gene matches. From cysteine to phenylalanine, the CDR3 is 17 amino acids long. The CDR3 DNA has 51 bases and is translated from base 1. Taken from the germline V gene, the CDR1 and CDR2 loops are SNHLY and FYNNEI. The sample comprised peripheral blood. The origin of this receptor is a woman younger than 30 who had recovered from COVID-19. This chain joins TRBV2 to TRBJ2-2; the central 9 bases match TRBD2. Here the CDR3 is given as CASSEWGGRADTGELFF. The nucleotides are TGTGCCAGCAGTGAATGGGGCGGGAGGGCGGACACCGGGGAGCTGTTTTTT.